The sequence of this T cell receptor beta chain was determined in a study of T cells of healthy individuals. The CDR3 covers 14 residues. Per germline, CDR1 SNHLY and CDR2 FYNNEI. V was pared by 8 bases and J by 6 bases, with 13 bases of the junction left unmatched. TCRdb re-derived calls from the 5' RACE reads in MiXCR, one entry per CDR3 protein. The sample includes roughly 87,000 distinct CDR3 sequences, approximately 16% of them seen just once. This clonotype has at least ten counts. V usage is TRBV2 and J usage is TRBJ2-7; 7 bases match TRBD1. The clonotype originates from a human donor in good health. The CDR3 sequence is CASRSPRGRLEQYF. CDR3 DNA sequence: TGTGCCAGCCGATCCCCTAGGGGGCGTCTCGAGCAGTACTTC.